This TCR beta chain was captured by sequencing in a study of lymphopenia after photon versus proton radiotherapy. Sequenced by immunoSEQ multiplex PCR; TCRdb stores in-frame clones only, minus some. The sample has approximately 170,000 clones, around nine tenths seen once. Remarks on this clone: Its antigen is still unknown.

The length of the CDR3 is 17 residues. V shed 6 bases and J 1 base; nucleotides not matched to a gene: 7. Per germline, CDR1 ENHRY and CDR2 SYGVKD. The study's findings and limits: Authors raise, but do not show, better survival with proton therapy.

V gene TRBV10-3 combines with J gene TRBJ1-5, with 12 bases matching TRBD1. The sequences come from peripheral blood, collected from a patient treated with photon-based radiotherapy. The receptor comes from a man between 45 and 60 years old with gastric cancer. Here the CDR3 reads CAISGTGTGGSNQPQHF. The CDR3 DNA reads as TGTGCCATCAGCGGGACCGGGACAGGGGGCAGCAATCAGCCCCAGCATTTT.